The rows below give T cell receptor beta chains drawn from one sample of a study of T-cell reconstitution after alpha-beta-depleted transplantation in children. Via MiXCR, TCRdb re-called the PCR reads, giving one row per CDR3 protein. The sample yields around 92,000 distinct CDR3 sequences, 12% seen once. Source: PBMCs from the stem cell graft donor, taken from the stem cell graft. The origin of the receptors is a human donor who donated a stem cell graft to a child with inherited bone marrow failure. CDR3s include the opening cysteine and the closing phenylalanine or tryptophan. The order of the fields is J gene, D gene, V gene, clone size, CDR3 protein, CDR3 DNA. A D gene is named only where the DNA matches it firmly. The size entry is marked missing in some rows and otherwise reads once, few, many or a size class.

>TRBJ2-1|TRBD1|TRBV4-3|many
CASSQEVPGGQYEQFF
TGCGCCAGCAGCCAAGAGGTCCCAGGGGGCCAGTATGAGCAGTTCTTC
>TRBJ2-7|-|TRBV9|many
CASSALSDGRIEQYF
TGTGCCAGCAGCGCCCTCTCGGACGGGAGAATCGAGCAGTACTTC
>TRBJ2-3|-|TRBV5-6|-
CASSLGGPYTDTQYF
TGTGCCAGCAGCCTCGGAGGGCCTTATACAGATACGCAGTATTTT
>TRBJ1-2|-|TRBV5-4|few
CASSLAMEGHRGYTF
TGTGCCAGCAGCTTGGCTATGGAGGGGCACCGGGGCTACACCTTC
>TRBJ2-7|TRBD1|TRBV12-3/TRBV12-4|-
CASTLTGSSYEQYF
TGTGCCAGCACCCTGACAGGGAGCTCCTACGAGCAGTACTTC
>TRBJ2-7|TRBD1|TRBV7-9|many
CASRTGTGSYEQYF
TGTGCCAGCAGAACCGGGACAGGGAGCTACGAGCAGTACTTC
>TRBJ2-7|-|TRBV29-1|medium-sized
CSVGAGREQYF
TGCAGCGTTGGGGCGGGGCGCGAGCAGTACTTC
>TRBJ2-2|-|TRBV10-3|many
CAISDMQGRHTGELFF
TGTGCCATCAGTGACATGCAGGGGCGGCACACCGGGGAGCTGTTTTTT
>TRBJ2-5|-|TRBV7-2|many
CASKKAGSEETQYF
TGTGCCAGCAAGAAGGCAGGGTCGGAAGAGACCCAGTACTTC
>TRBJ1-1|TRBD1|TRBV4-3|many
CASSQLGQGNTEAFF
TGCGCCAGCAGCCAACTGGGACAGGGGAACACTGAAGCTTTCTTT
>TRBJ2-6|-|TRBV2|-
CASSEGEGLRGRSGANVLTF
TGTGCCAGCAGTGAAGGGGAAGGGTTAAGAGGGCGCTCTGGGGCCAACGTCCTGACTTTC
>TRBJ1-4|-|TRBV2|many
CASSVLMGRRATNEKLFF
TGTGCCAGCAGTGTCTTAATGGGCAGGCGTGCAACTAATGAAAAACTGTTTTTT
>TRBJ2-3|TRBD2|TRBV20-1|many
CSARPSGRANTDTQYF
TGCAGTGCTAGACCTAGCGGGAGGGCCAACACAGATACGCAGTATTTT
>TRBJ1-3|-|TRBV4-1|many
CASSQERLNTGNTIYF
TGCGCCAGCAGCCAAGAGAGGCTAAACACTGGAAACACCATATATTTT
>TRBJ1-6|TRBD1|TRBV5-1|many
CASSPGQGASPLHF
TGCGCCAGCAGCCCGGGACAGGGAGCCTCACCCCTCCACTTT
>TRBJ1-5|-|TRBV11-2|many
CASSLGRGAGHQPQHF
TGTGCCAGCAGCTTAGGCCGAGGGGCAGGCCATCAGCCCCAGCATTTT
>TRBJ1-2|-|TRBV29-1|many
CSVPGLPPNYGYTF
TGCAGCGTACCCGGCCTACCTCCTAACTATGGCTACACCTTC
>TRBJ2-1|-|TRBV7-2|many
CASSGRNFAYNEQFF
TGTGCCAGCAGCGGACGCAATTTTGCCTACAATGAGCAGTTCTTC
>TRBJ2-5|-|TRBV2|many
CASSGGAQYF
TGTGCCAGCAGTGGGGGGGCCCAGTACTTC
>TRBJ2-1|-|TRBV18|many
CASSPTGADHEQFF
TGTGCCAGCTCCCCTACGGGGGCAGACCATGAGCAGTTCTTC